These 27 T cell receptor beta chains share one sample of origin, sequenced in a study of T cell responses to AZD1222 COVID-19 vaccine. Sequencing was performed with immunoSEQ multiplex PCR; in TCRdb, only in-frame clones are kept and a portion is missing. The table includes some 130,000 clones, more than 75% detected once. The source material was peripheral blood, sampled on day 0 of AZD1222 vaccination. Receptors were obtained from an adult in good health.

This clone has only one observation. The chain is built from TRBV6-1 and TRBJ1-1, with D perhaps matching TRBD1 (5 bases). V lost 2 bases and J lost 4, with 8 bases in between. CDR1 MNHNS and CDR2 SASEGT come from the germline V gene. The CDR3 totals 13 residues. CDR3 bases: TGTGCCAGCAGTGAACGGGGGGGCACTGAAGCTTTCTTT. Translating gives CASSERGGTEAFF.

V gene TRBV19 combines with J gene TRBJ2-7; maybe TRBD1 (6 bases). From germline, CDR1 is LNHDA and CDR2 SQIVND (reference sequence). Deletions cut 4 bases from V and 7 bases from J, with 17 bases between. The CDR3 has 14 residues. CDR3 residues: CASSRSTGSWEQYF. The CDR3 DNA sequence: TGTGCCAGTAGTAGATCCACAGGGTCCTGGGAGCAGTACTTC.

The V and J genes are TRBV15 and TRBJ1-5; 9 positions match TRBD1. V lost 0 bases to trimming and J lost 2 bases; unmatched junction nucleotides: 5. This CDR3 region has 17 residues. Germline CDR1 and CDR2: LNHNV and YYDKDF (reference sequence). This chain's CDR3 is CATSREQGARGNQPQHF. DNA of the CDR3: TGTGCCACCAGCAGAGAACAGGGGGCGAGGGGCAATCAGCCCCAGCATTTT.

A single count supports this clone. The J gene is TRBJ2-1, the V gene TRBV27; 8 bases agree with TRBD1. The CDR3 covers 16 residues. Germline V gives CDR1 MNHEY, CDR2 SMNVEV (reference sequence). After removal of 5 bases from V and 6 bases from J, the junction contained 12 bases not matched to a gene. The CDR3 DNA is TGTGCCAGCAGTCCGCGGCTCACAGGGGGGCTCAATGAGCAGTTCTTC. It codes for CASSPRLTGGLNEQFF.

The rearrangement uses TRBV7-6 and TRBJ1-4; D perhaps matches TRBD1 (5 bases). Germline V gives CDR1 SGHVS, CDR2 FNYEAQ. The CDR3 totals 15 residues. V was shortened by 5 bases and J by 4 bases, with 14 bases between the two germline ends. In DNA, the CDR3 is TGTGCCAGCAGCCCACTGGGGGGGATTAATGAAAAACTGTTTTTT. Its translation: CASSPLGGINEKLFF. Full variable domain (outside the CDR3, taken from reference TRBV7-6 and TRBJ1-4): GAGVSQSPRYKVTKRGQDVALRCDPISGHVSLYWYRQALGQGPEFLTYFNYEAQQDKSGLPNDRFSAERPEGSISTLTIQRTEQRDSAMYRCASSPLGGINEKLFFGSGTQLSVL.

Written as DNA, the CDR3 is TGTGCCAGCAGCCATTCACAGGGTCCGCCCTACGAGCAGTACTTC. This translates into CASSHSQGPPYEQYF. The V gene is TRBV5-8, the J gene TRBJ2-7, with D possibly matching TRBD1 (6 bases). Germline CDR1 SGHTS, CDR2 YDEGEE. The V and J ends lost 4 bases and 2 bases respectively, with 16 bases between them. The CDR3 contains 15 residues.

The chain couples TRBV7-2 to TRBJ2-3, with 10 nucleotides matching TRBD2. In germline, CDR1 is SGHTA, CDR2 FQGNSA. The length of the CDR3 is 16 residues. The junction had 6 bases not matched to a gene; V was cut back by 1 base and J by 5 bases. This CDR3 is CASSLDLASGGDTQYF. DNA for the CDR3: TGTGCCAGCAGCTTAGACTTGGCTAGCGGGGGAGATACGCAGTATTTT.

The chain combines TRBV2 with TRBJ2-3; 7 positions match TRBD1. Germline CDR1 reads SNHLY; CDR2 reads FYNNEI. The CDR3 contains 17 residues. Germline trimming cut 6 bases from V and 2 bases from J; bases unmatched to any gene: 14. CDR3 nucleotide sequence: TGTGCCAGCAGCGTTGGGACAGCCGGTTTTTACACAGATACGCAGTATTTT. Its protein is CASSVGTAGFYTDTQYF.

V and J are TRBV7-6 and TRBJ1-1, with D unresolved. V lost 5 bases, J lost 3 bases, and 13 bases lay in between. The CDR3 runs 14 residues. From germline, CDR1 is SGHVS and CDR2 FNYEAQ. CDR3 sequence: CASSADGPYTEAFF. In nucleotides, the CDR3 is TGTGCCAGCAGCGCGGACGGACCGTACACTGAAGCTTTCTTT.

The chain carries TRBV29-1 and TRBJ2-1, with 7 bases identical to TRBD1. The length of the CDR3 is 12 residues. In germline, CDR1 is SQVTM, CDR2 ANQGSEA. V lost 6 bases and J lost 6; bases outside the gene matches: 5. For the CDR3, the DNA is TGCAGCGTCAGGACAGGTGTCAATGAGCAGTTCTTC. Encoded protein: CSVRTGVNEQFF.

V gene TRBV5-4 combines with J gene TRBJ1-3; 7 bases line up with TRBD1. The CDR3 covers 18 residues. CDR1 is SGHNT and CDR2 is YYREEE in the germline V gene (reference sequence). Germline trimming cut 0 bases from V and 0 bases from J; bases unmatched to any gene: 9. In nucleotides, the CDR3 is TGTGCCAGCAGCTTGGAACCGACAGGGAGTATCTCTGGAAACACCATATATTTT. It is translated as CASSLEPTGSISGNTIYF.

The chain combines TRBV4-1 with TRBJ1-2; D is ambiguous. The germline gives CDR1 MGHRA, CDR2 YSYEKL. CDR3 length: 14 residues. Trimming cost V 0 bases and J 5 bases, with 10 bases left between them. The CDR3 bases are TGCGCCAGCAGCCAAGAGCCACCAAGATATGGCTACACCTTC. Residues: CASSQEPPRYGYTF.

With regard to this clone: The sample has other DNA sequences that encode this CDR3 too. This rearrangement joins TRBV5-1 to TRBJ1-3, with a possible D match to TRBD1 (6 bases). This CDR3 spans 17 amino acids. V was trimmed by 0 bases and J by 0 bases, leaving 13 bases between them. From germline, CDR1 is SGHRS and CDR2 YFSETQ. For the CDR3, the DNA is TGCGCCAGCAGCTTGGGGTCGGGCAGGGGCTCTGGAAACACCATATATTTT. Translated: CASSLGSGRGSGNTIYF. Filled out from reference TRBV5-1 and TRBJ1-3, the complete variable domain reads KAGVTQTPRYLIKTRGQQVTLSCSPISGHRSVSWYQQTPGQGLQFLFEYFSETQRNKGNFPGRFSGRQFSNSRSEMNVSTLELGDSALYLCASSLGSGRGSGNTIYFGEGSWLTVV.

The rearrangement uses TRBV28 and TRBJ1-2; no definite D call. Trimming shortened V by 5 bases and J by 2 bases, and 15 bases separated the two germline ends. Per the germline V gene, CDR1 is MDHEN and CDR2 is SYDVKM. The CDR3 covers 15 residues. CDR3 amino acids: CASSLMSGVNYGYTF. The DNA for the CDR3 is TGTGCCAGCAGTCTCATGTCCGGGGTAAACTATGGCTACACCTTC.

The CDR3 is CASSSLRQGVPSQPQHF. CDR3 in DNA: TGTGCCAGCAGTTCCTTAAGACAGGGGGTCCCTAGTCAGCCCCAGCATTTT. The chain has TRBV28 and TRBJ1-5; 9 positions match TRBD1. V trimming: 4 bases; J trimming: 6 bases; junction bases outside the gene matches: 13. The germline V gene encodes CDR1 MDHEN and CDR2 SYDVKM. This CDR3 has 17 amino acids. Supplemented by reference TRBV28 and TRBJ1-5, the full variable domain reads DVKVTQSSRYLVKRTGEKVFLECVQDMDHENMFWYRQDPGLGLRLIYFSYDVKMKEKGDIPEGYSVSREKKERFSLILESASTNQTSMYLCASSSLRQGVPSQPQHFGDGTRLSIL.

CDR3 in amino acids: CASSPPGQGTLFHGYTF. CDR3 nucleotide sequence: TGTGCCAGCAGCCCCCCGGGACAGGGAACTTTATTCCATGGCTACACCTTC. V gene TRBV28 combines with J gene TRBJ1-2; 9 nucleotides line up with TRBD1. CDR1 is MDHEN and CDR2 is SYDVKM in the germline V gene. The CDR3 runs to 17 residues. Losses at the gene ends were 6 bases for V and 6 bases for J; bases not matched to a gene: 17.

The chain links TRBV6-5 to TRBJ1-4; D is ambiguous. V lost 6 bases, J lost 7 bases, and 18 bases lay in between. Looked up from germline, CDR1 is MNHEY and CDR2 is SVGAGI. The CDR3 totals 15 residues. CDR3 region: CASSDRTASPEKLFF. The CDR3 nucleotides are TGTGCCAGCAGCGATAGGACGGCCTCCCCTGAAAAACTGTTTTTT.

V is TRBV29-1 and J is TRBJ2-1; D is uncertain. The CDR3 consists of 12 residues. The V gene lost 2 bases and the J gene lost 8 bases, with 10 bases spanning the gap. Germline CDR1 and CDR2: SQVTM and ANQGSEA. The CDR3 here is CSVESGKYEQFF. CDR3 coding DNA: TGCAGCGTTGAATCCGGCAAGTATGAGCAGTTCTTC.

The J gene is TRBJ1-2, the V gene TRBV27; D is undetermined. The CDR3 length is 14 residues. Trimming cost V 0 bases and J 4 bases, with 9 bases left between them. Germline lookup yields CDR1 MNHEY and CDR2 SMNVEV (reference sequence). CDR3 sequence (DNA): TGTGCCAGCAGTTTATCTTCGGCAGTCTATGGCTACACCTTC. Residues: CASSLSSAVYGYTF.

This chain uses TRBV19 with TRBJ1-6; a possible D gene is TRBD1 (6 bases). The germline V gene encodes CDR1 LNHDA and CDR2 SQIVND (reference sequence). Trimming pared 5 bases from V and 10 bases from J, leaving 21 bases between. This CDR3 contains 16 residues. Here the CDR3 DNA reads TGTGCCAGTAGTTACGCCCCAAACAGGGTAAAATCACCCCTCCACTTT. Residues: CASSYAPNRVKSPLHF.

This chain uses TRBV5-1 with TRBJ1-2; D is ambiguous. Trimming took off 1 base at V and 6 bases at J, with 13 bases between the two ends. CDR3 length: 14 residues. Germline lookup yields CDR1 SGHRS and CDR2 YFSETQ. CDR3 nucleotides: TGCGCCAGCAGCTTGTCGGACGGAGACAATGGCTACACCTTC. Protein: CASSLSDGDNGYTF.

The chain carries TRBV30 and TRBJ1-5; perhaps TRBD1 as D (6 bases). Trimming took off 4 bases at V and 7 bases at J, with 17 bases between the two ends. Germline V gives CDR1 GTSNPN, CDR2 SVGIG (reference sequence). This CDR3 has 14 amino acids. This CDR3 is CAWNLHGGHQPQHF. CDR3 DNA: TGTGCCTGGAATCTCCATGGGGGGCACCAGCCCCAGCATTTT.

The chain recombines TRBV7-9 with TRBJ2-5, with D maybe TRBD2 (6 bases). Germline CDR1 is SEHNR and CDR2 is FQNEAQ (reference sequence). Trimming stripped 2 bases from V and 4 bases from J, with 14 bases between. The CDR3 is made up of 15 amino acids. The CDR3 DNA reads as TGTGCCAGCAGCTTACCCGCGGGGCTAAGAGAGACCCAGTACTTC. Its translation: CASSLPAGLRETQYF.

V usage is TRBV28 and J usage is TRBJ1-4; the D gene is possibly TRBD1 (5 bases). V was cut by 4 bases and J by 3 bases, with 12 bases left in between. Germline assignment: CDR1 MDHEN and CDR2 SYDVKM. The CDR3 sequence is 15 residues long. CDR3 region: CASSSAGRANEKLFF. CDR3 DNA sequence: TGTGCCAGCAGTTCGGCAGGGAGGGCTAATGAAAAACTGTTTTTT.

This sequence joins TRBV5-1 and TRBJ2-5; TRBD2 aligns across 10 bases. The length of the CDR3 is 17 residues. J gave up 1 base and V 0 bases, and 6 bases lay outside the gene matches. In germline, CDR1 is SGHRS, CDR2 YFSETQ. DNA of the CDR3: TGCGCCAGCAGCTTGGCTTTAGCGGGGGGCCTCCAAGAGACCCAGTACTTC. Translating gives CASSLALAGGLQETQYF.

The J gene is TRBJ1-2, the V gene TRBV5-5, with D tentatively TRBD1 (6 bases). Germline CDR1 is SGHKS and CDR2 is YYEKEE (reference sequence). The CDR3 extends over 15 amino acids. V was pared by 0 bases and J by 4 bases, with 13 bases between. The CDR3 spells CASSLEGGRGYGYTF. The CDR3 bases are TGTGCCAGCAGCTTGGAGGGGGGCAGAGGCTATGGCTACACCTTC.

This chain connects TRBV27 to TRBJ2-7; perhaps D is TRBD1 or TRBD2 (6 bases each). This CDR3 spans 13 amino acids. With 6 bases removed from V and 4 bases from J, the gap between germline ends came to 13 bases. CDR1 and CDR2 from the germline V gene are MNHEY and SMNVEV (reference sequence). The CDR3 sequence is CASRRGVGYEQYF. The CDR3 nucleotides read TGTGCCAGCAGGAGGGGGGTGGGATACGAGCAGTACTTC.